This T cell receptor beta chain derives from a study of PD-L1 blockade in urothelial cancer. CDR3 length: 15 amino acids. Germline V gives CDR1 SGHTA, CDR2 FQGTGA. The J segment lost 6 bases and the V segment lost 6 bases, leaving 8 bases of the junction unmatched. Using immunoSEQ multiplex PCR, the repertoire was profiled, and TCRdb retains in-frame clones only, with some absent. Among under 40,000 clones listed, about 79% were seen once. The V call is TRBV7-3, the J call TRBJ2-1; TRBD2 matches 10 bases. Source: PBMCs, taken around atezolizumab (anti-PD-L1) treatment. This TCR came from a man between 60 and 75 years old with urothelial cancer. CDR3 region: CASSKLAGPGNEQFF. The CDR3, as DNA: TGTGCCAGCAGTAAACTAGCGGGGCCCGGCAATGAGCAGTTCTTC.